This TCR beta chain emerged from a study of beta chain features in type 1 diabetes. Study-level points and caveats: Equally in patients and controls, shorter templates might have been favored by PCR. The naive, central memory and Treg TCRB repertoires looked more alike in patients than they did in healthy donors.

Expressed TCRB transcripts were sequenced, since all the RNA that had been isolated was reverse transcribed. There were 3 million to 4 million reads on average in the naive, central memory and regulatory T cell samples. Assay used: immunoSEQ multiplex PCR; TCRdb lists only in-frame clones, some missing. Here the sample spans roughly 240,000 clones, 11% to 15% being singletons. Of note for this clone: Antigen specificity is unknown.

Germline CDR1 MNHNY, CDR2 SVGAGI (reference sequence). Deletions cut 6 bases from V and 6 bases from J, with 8 bases between. The CDR3 covers 11 residues. CD4+ cells of the naive, central memory, regulatory and stem cell-like memory types were sorted via CD45RO/CCR7/CD25/CD127/CD95/CD27. The rearrangement links TRBV6-6 to TRBJ1-2; no clear D. This clonotype originated in a woman between 35 and 50 years old in good health. Sequencing used naive CD4+ T cells from blood. CDR3 nucleotides: TGTGCCAGCAGCCCCTCCGATGGCTACACCTTC. Amino acids: CASSPSDGYTF.